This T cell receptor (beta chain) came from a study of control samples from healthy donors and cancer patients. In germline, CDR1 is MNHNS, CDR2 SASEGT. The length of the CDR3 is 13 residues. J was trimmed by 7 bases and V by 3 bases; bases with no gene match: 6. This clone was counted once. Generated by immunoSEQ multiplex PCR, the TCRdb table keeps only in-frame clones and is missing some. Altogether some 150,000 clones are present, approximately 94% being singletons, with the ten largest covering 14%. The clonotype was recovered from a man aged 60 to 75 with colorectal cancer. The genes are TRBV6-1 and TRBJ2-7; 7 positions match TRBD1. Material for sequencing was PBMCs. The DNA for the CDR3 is TGTGCCAGCAGTGAGGGACAGATGGGGGAGCAGTACTTC. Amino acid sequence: CASSEGQMGEQYF.